The 3 T cell receptor beta chains below were found in one sample sequenced in a study of blood T cell repertoires in COVID-19. Using immunoSEQ multiplex PCR, the repertoire was profiled, and TCRdb retains in-frame clones only, with some absent. The top ten hold about 4.5% of the sample, which has 250,000 or so clones, about 91% seen once. The specimen was peripheral blood. These TCRs come from a woman in her 40s who had recovered from COVID-19.

This rearrangement joins TRBV11-2 to TRBJ2-3; 9 positions match TRBD2. This CDR3 is 14 amino acids long. Looked up from germline, CDR1 is SGHAT and CDR2 is FQNNGV. V dropped 8 bases and J dropped 0; count of bases not matched to a gene: 3. The CDR3 DNA follows: TGTGCCAGCCGGACTAGCGTCAGCACAGATACGCAGTATTTT. It translates to CASRTSVSTDTQYF.

The V call is TRBV6-5, the J call TRBJ2-7, with D tentatively TRBD1 (5 bases). Germline loops: CDR1 MNHEY, CDR2 SVGAGI. The CDR3 is 14 residues long. Trimming cost V 2 bases and J 2 bases, with 10 bases left between them. This CDR3 is CASSYDSVAYEQYF. DNA of the CDR3: TGTGCCAGCAGTTACGACAGTGTTGCCTACGAGCAGTACTTC.

A few counts support this clone. CDR3 sequence reads: CATSDPTRRIAGELFF. The CDR3 DNA sequence: TGTGCCACCAGTGATCCGACTAGGAGAATCGCCGGGGAGCTGTTTTTT. The V gene is TRBV24-1, the J gene TRBJ2-2; weak D call: TRBD2 (6 bases). Germline assignment: CDR1 KGHDR and CDR2 SFDVKD. This CDR3 has 16 residues. Trimming removed 3 bases at V and 6 bases at J, with 16 bases between.